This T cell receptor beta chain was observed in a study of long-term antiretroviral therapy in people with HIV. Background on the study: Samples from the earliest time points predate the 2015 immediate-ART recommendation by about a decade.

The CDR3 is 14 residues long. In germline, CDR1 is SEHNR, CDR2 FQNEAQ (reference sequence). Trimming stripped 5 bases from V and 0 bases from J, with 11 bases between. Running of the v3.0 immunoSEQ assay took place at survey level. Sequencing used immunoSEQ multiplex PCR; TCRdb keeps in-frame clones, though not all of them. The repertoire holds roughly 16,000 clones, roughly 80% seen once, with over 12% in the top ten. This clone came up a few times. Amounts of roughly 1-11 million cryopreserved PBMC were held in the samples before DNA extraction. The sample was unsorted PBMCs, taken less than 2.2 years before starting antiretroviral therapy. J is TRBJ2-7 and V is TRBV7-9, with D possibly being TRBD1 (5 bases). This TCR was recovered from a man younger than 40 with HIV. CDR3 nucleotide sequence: TGTGCCAGCAGCCTACAGGACGCCTCCTACGAGCAGTACTTC. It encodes CASSLQDASYEQYF.